This T cell receptor (beta chain) was identified during a study of cytomegalovirus exposure and HLA in healthy donors. In regard to this clone: What it recognizes is unknown.

TCRdb's table, derived via immunoSEQ multiplex PCR, lists solely in-frame clones and lacks some. The sample consists of around 120,000 clones, approximately 88% of them appearing once. Whole-study results and caveats: Subsequent analysis found a tendency for first-cohort TCR clusters to co-occur within the roughly 130 validation repertoires. The study designated 164 TCR beta chains cytomegalovirus-associated. As was reported, the classifier diagnosed cytomegalovirus status with high specificity and sensitivity.

V was clipped by 3 bases and J by 5 bases; unmatched bases: 4. The CDR3 is made up of 15 amino acids. The germline CDR1 and CDR2 sequences are KGHSH and LQKENI. The clonotype was recovered from a woman in her late teens or twenties in good health and CMV-seropositive. The chain couples TRBV18 to TRBJ1-4, with 9 bases matching TRBD1. The sample consisted of PBMCs. The CDR3 region is CASSPLTGGNEKLFF. The CDR3 DNA is TGTGCCAGCTCACCCCTGACAGGGGGGAATGAAAAACTGTTTTTT. The full variable domain, completed using reference TRBV18 and TRBJ1-4, is NAGVMQNPRHLVRRRGQEARLRCSPMKGHSHVYWYRQLPEEGLKFMVYLQKENIIDESGMPKERFSAEFPKEGPSILRIQQVVRGDSAAYFCASSPLTGGNEKLFFGSGTQLSVL.